This T cell receptor (beta chain) was documented in a study of regulatory T cells in long-lasting Graves disease. The ends lost 0 bases at V and 10 bases at J; junction bases unmatched: 2. In germline, CDR1 is SGHRS, CDR2 YFSETQ. The CDR3 has 14 residues. Time point described: newly diagnosed GD, antithyroid drugs for less than 3 months. With RNA extracted from PBMCs as input, the TCR library was made. Building of the TCR beta libraries involved iRepertoire HTBI primers and Arm-PCR of CDR3 regions. TCRdb reprocessed the multiplex PCR reads via MiXCR and lists one record per CDR3 protein. The sample has over 350,000 distinct CDR3 sequences; about 15% are singletons. This clonotype was counted a few times. The sample also formed part of further work on T cells in Graves' hyperthyroidism and ophthalmopathy. This second report adds: Researchers found most expanded thyroid clonotypes above 0.001 in blood as well.

This TCR came from a woman aged 40 to 49 with Graves disease. The chain carries TRBV5-1 and TRBJ2-2, with 11 bases lining up with TRBD2. Material: peripheral blood mononuclear cells (PBMCs), obtained at new diagnosis, from a patient treated with antithyroid drugs. For the CDR3, the DNA is TGCGCCAGCAGCTTGGAACTAGCGGGAGAGGAGCTGTTTTTT. This encodes CASSLELAGEELFF.